A selection of T cell receptor beta chains follows, all from one sample in a study of shared clonotypes between healthy human individuals. Repertoires were generated with immunoSEQ multiplex PCR, while TCRdb's copy carries only in-frame clones and drops some. The repertoire holds 800,000 to 1,200,000 clones, with 70% to 80% as singletons. The sample taken for sequencing was memory CD4+ T cells from PBMCs. These receptor sequences come from a man aged 18 to 30 in good health. Some clones in this sample may be carry-over from other donors' samples. The CDR3 runs from the conserved cysteine through the conserved F or W. A D gene is named only where the DNA matches it firmly. Clone size is stated in some rows and not others, as once, few, many or a class when expanded.

clone_size,j_call,v_call,d_call,cdr3_nt,cdr3_aa
-,TRBJ2-2,TRBV18,TRBD2,TGTGCCAGCTCGGTCGGACTAGCGGGAGCCGGGGAGCTGTTTTTT,CASSVGLAGAGELFF
-,TRBJ2-2,TRBV2,-,TGTGCCAGCCTTAACACCGGGGAGCTGTTTTTT,CASLNTGELFF
-,TRBJ1-4,TRBV19,TRBD1,TGTGCCAGTAGTACCGGGCATTCAGGGGGAAGAGAAAAACTGTTTTTT,CASSTGHSGGREKLFF
-,TRBJ2-5,TRBV7-2,-,TGTGCCAGCAGCTTAGCGCACCAGCTCGAGACCCAGTACTTC,CASSLAHQLETQYF
-,TRBJ2-1,TRBV7-2,TRBD2,TGTGCCAGCAGCTTCGCCGGGACTAGTCCGGGTGAGCAGTTCTTC,CASSFAGTSPGEQFF
-,TRBJ1-2,TRBV6-5,-,TGTGCCAGCAGTTCCAACGGGGGGCCTAACTATGGCTACACCTTC,CASSSNGGPNYGYTF
-,TRBJ2-1,TRBV7-3,TRBD2,TGTGCCAGCAGCGACACCACTAGCGGGAGGGGGAGTGAGCAGTTCTTC,CASSDTTSGRGSEQFF
few,TRBJ2-1,TRBV7-3,-,TGTGCCAGCAGCTTAGGACAGAACAATGAGCAGTTCTTC,CASSLGQNNEQFF
once,TRBJ1-4,TRBV10-3,-,TGTGCCATCAGTGATTCACAGGGTGGGGATGAAAAACTGTTTTTT,CAISDSQGGDEKLFF
few,TRBJ2-1,TRBV28,-,TGTGCCAGCAGTTGGACAGCCAGTGAGCAGTTCTTC,CASSWTASEQFF
-,TRBJ2-6,TRBV7-3,TRBD1,TGTGCCAGCAGTCCTACAGGGGCTGGGGCCAACGTCCTGACTTTC,CASSPTGAGANVLTF
-,TRBJ2-3,TRBV7-2,TRBD2,TGTGCCAGCAGACCGACTAGCGGGAGGGCCGGTTCAGATACGCAGTATTTT,CASRPTSGRAGSDTQYF
-,TRBJ2-2,TRBV25-1,-,TGTGCCAGCAGTGAATTCCCCTTCGGGGAGCTGTTTTTT,CASSEFPFGELFF
-,TRBJ2-7,TRBV20-1,-,TGCAGTGCTAGAGGGTTGTACGAGCAGTACTTC,CSARGLYEQYF
once,TRBJ1-1,TRBV2,-,TGTGCCAGCAGGGCCCAGGGGAACACTGAAGCTTTCTTT,CASRAQGNTEAFF
once,TRBJ1-1,TRBV5-6,TRBD1,TGTGCCAGCAGCTTGGGTAATCGGGCAGGGGGCACTGAAGCTTTCTTT,CASSLGNRAGGTEAFF
few,TRBJ2-3,TRBV6-5,-,TGTGCCAGCAGTTACTCGAAAGGGCGGTTAGATACGCAGTATTTT,CASSYSKGRLDTQYF
-,TRBJ2-3,TRBV28,TRBD1,TGTGCCAGCAGTGCACCAGACAGGGCCGATACGCAGTATTTT,CASSAPDRADTQYF
-,TRBJ2-5,TRBV7-9,-,TGTGCCAGCAGCCGAATGGGGGAGACCCAGTACTTC,CASSRMGETQYF
once,TRBJ1-4,TRBV9,-,TGTGCCAGCAGCCCTGGTTTCGGGGCAACTAATGAAAAACTGTTTTTT,CASSPGFGATNEKLFF
-,TRBJ1-2,TRBV27,TRBD1,TGTGCCAGCAGCCCTCCGGACTCTCGGACAGGGCATTTTAACTATGGCTACACCTTC,CASSPPDSRTGHFNYGYTF
-,TRBJ2-2,TRBV7-8,TRBD2,TGTGCCAGCAGCTTCCCTAGCGGGGGACTCTGGGGTGGCACCGGGGAGCTGTTTTTT,CASSFPSGGLWGGTGELFF
-,TRBJ1-4,TRBV28,-,TGTGCCAGCAGTTTTCTTTATCGGGGCCCGAGGGGAAAAGAAAAACTGTTTTTT,CASSFLYRGPRGKEKLFF
-,TRBJ1-3,TRBV5-1,-,TGCGCCAGCAGCTCCTCTTTGATCTCTGGAAACACCATATATTTT,CASSSSLISGNTIYF
-,TRBJ1-1,TRBV10-3,TRBD1,TGTGCCATCAGGGGGACAGGGGGTAACACTGAAGCTTTCTTT,CAIRGTGGNTEAFF
-,TRBJ1-2,TRBV2,TRBD1,TGTGCCAGCCTCAAACAGGGGGTTAATGGCTACACCTTC,CASLKQGVNGYTF
-,TRBJ2-3,TRBV5-1,-,TGCGCCAGCAGCCGGGGCGGGCCTAGCACAGATACGCAGTATTTT,CASSRGGPSTDTQYF
-,TRBJ1-2,TRBV6-5,TRBD1,TGTGCCAGCAGAAAAACAGGGGGCGGTGGCTACACCTTC,CASRKTGGGGYTF
-,TRBJ2-2,TRBV2,-,TGTGCCAGCAGTGTAGGGGAGAACGGCTCCGGGGAGCTGTTTTTT,CASSVGENGSGELFF
-,TRBJ2-7,TRBV19,TRBD1,TGTGCCAGTAGTATTCGACAGGGGGCGGGGGAGCAGTACTTC,CASSIRQGAGEQYF
-,TRBJ1-2,TRBV7-2,-,TGTGCCAGCAGCTTGCGGGTTGGGCAGGGAGAGGGAGGCTACACCTTC,CASSLRVGQGEGGYTF
-,TRBJ2-2,TRBV7-3,TRBD2,TGTGCCAGCAGCAGAGGGACTAGCCCCGGGGAGCTGTTTTTT,CASSRGTSPGELFF
once,TRBJ2-7,TRBV7-8,-,TGTGCCAGCACGCCCCGGGACGGAGTCTACGAGCAGTACTTC,CASTPRDGVYEQYF
once,TRBJ1-1,TRBV7-2,-,TGTGCCAGCAGCTTAGTTTCCCTTGAAGCTTTCTTT,CASSLVSLEAFF
-,TRBJ1-1,TRBV30,-,TGTGCCTGGAGTGCCCCTGGGGGGGCGACCACTGAAGCTTTCTTT,CAWSAPGGATTEAFF
-,TRBJ1-1,TRBV10-3,TRBD1,TGTGCCATCACGCGGGACAGAGCGAACACTGAAGCTTTCTTT,CAITRDRANTEAFF
few,TRBJ2-1,TRBV4-2,TRBD2,TGTGCCAGCAGCCAAAAAGGTAGCGGGAGGGTCAATGAGCAGTTCTTC,CASSQKGSGRVNEQFF
-,TRBJ1-5,TRBV7-7,-,TGTGCCAGCAGCCAATCCCCCGGCCAGCCCCAGCATTTT,CASSQSPGQPQHF
few,TRBJ2-3,TRBV5-4,TRBD2,TGTGCCAGCAGCTCAGGACTAGACCGTAGCACAGATACGCAGTATTTT,CASSSGLDRSTDTQYF
-,TRBJ1-5,TRBV19,-,TGTGCCAGTAGTATAGGCCCTCCAGGGGTGTTGGAGCAGCCCCAGCATTTT,CASSIGPPGVLEQPQHF